These 18 T cell receptor beta chains share one sample of origin, sequenced in a study of blood T cell repertoires in COVID-19 (dated by TCRdb to about 2020). The library was made by the immunoSEQ multiplex PCR assay. As stored in TCRdb, this immuneACCESS dataset retains in-frame rearrangements with V and J assigned. A fraction of the clones does not appear; measured against another copy, unresolved V genes explain less than half of the discrepancy, and the remainder lacks a known reason. The sample profile shows 95,000 to 150,000 clones; around nine tenths of them were found once. The biggest ten clones account for 1.5% of the sample. The sample taken for sequencing was peripheral blood. The source is a human donor in a cohort sampled during active COVID-19.

This clone has a single count. This chain uses TRBV28 with TRBJ1-2; TRBD1 aligns across 8 bases. The V and J ends lost 2 bases and 5 bases, in that order; junction bases with no gene match: 7. This CDR3 spans 15 amino acids. The germline CDR1 and CDR2 sequences are MDHEN and SYDVKM. CDR3 region: CASSLRQTGVYGYTF. CDR3 DNA sequence: TGTGCCAGCAGTTTAAGACAGACAGGGGTTTATGGCTACACCTTC.

Written as DNA, the CDR3 is TGTGCCAGCAGTTACACAGACAGGGGCTACGAGCAGTACTTC. This translates into CASSYTDRGYEQYF. V gene TRBV6-6 combines with J gene TRBJ2-7; 8 nucleotides align to TRBD1. V lost 2 bases to trimming and J lost 3 bases; unmatched junction nucleotides: 3. Germline V CDR1 and CDR2: MNHNY, SVGAGI (reference sequence). CDR3 length: 14 residues.

The chain uses TRBV7-9 and TRBJ2-1, with 7 bases that match TRBD1. The germline CDR1 and CDR2 sequences are SEHNR and FQNEAQ (reference sequence). This CDR3 region has 11 residues. V was clipped by 9 bases and J by 5 bases; unmatched bases: 1. The CDR3 nucleotides read TGTGCCAGTCAGGGGGACAATGAGCAGTTCTTC. Its protein is CASQGDNEQFF.

This chain joins TRBV19 and TRBJ2-2; D ambiguous. This CDR3 region has 13 residues. Germline-derived CDR1 and CDR2 are LNHDA and SQIVND (reference sequence). V shed 7 bases and J shed 4 bases, with 10 bases lying between them. DNA of the CDR3: TGTGCCAGTACGATGCGCGTCACCGGGGAGCTGTTTTTT. Translating it yields CASTMRVTGELFF.

This clone turned up a few times. V is TRBV4-2 and J is TRBJ1-6, with D tentatively TRBD1 (5 bases). CDR3 size: 18 residues. Trimming removed 0 bases at V and 6 bases at J, with 18 bases between. The germline V gene has CDR1 LGHNA and CDR2 YNFKEQ. The CDR3 is CASSQDGVAGIANSPLHF. Here the CDR3 DNA reads TGTGCCAGCAGCCAAGATGGGGTGGCAGGGATCGCTAATTCACCCCTCCACTTT.

The V and J genes are TRBV7-9 and TRBJ1-2, with D possibly being TRBD1 (6 bases). Germline assignment: CDR1 SEHNR and CDR2 FQNEAQ (reference sequence). V was shortened by 1 base and J by 8 bases, with 11 bases between the two germline ends. The CDR3 has 13 amino acids. CDR3 residues: CASSLGQVVGYTF. The CDR3 DNA reads TGTGCCAGCAGCTTAGGACAGGTGGTCGGCTACACCTTC.

The V gene is TRBV6-5, the J gene TRBJ2-7, with D hard to call. Germline loops: CDR1 MNHEY, CDR2 SVGAGI. V lost 7 bases, J lost 1 base, and 11 bases lay in between. The CDR3 totals 13 residues. The CDR3 sequence is CASTRLSSYEQYF. DNA for the CDR3: TGTGCCAGCACCCGACTGTCATCCTACGAGCAGTACTTC.

V usage is TRBV10-1 and J usage is TRBJ2-2; tentatively, D is TRBD1 (5 bases). Germline-derived CDR1 and CDR2 are WNHNN and SYGVQD (reference sequence). The germline V and J ends were trimmed by 8 bases and 3 bases, with 13 bases remaining between them. This CDR3 is built from 14 residues. The CDR3 DNA follows: TGCGCCAGCGGTAGGGGCCTGGACACCGGGGAGCTGTTTTTT. As protein: CASGRGLDTGELFF.

The genes are TRBV18 and TRBJ1-3; the D gene is possibly TRBD1 (6 bases). Germline V gene data show CDR1 as KGHSH and CDR2 as LQKENI. The CDR3 is made up of 17 amino acids. The V end lost 2 bases, the J end lost 4 bases, and 18 bases lay between the germline ends. CDR3 coding DNA: TGTGCCAGCTCACCATTCGACCGGGGGGCAATCGGAAACACCATATATTTT. As protein: CASSPFDRGAIGNTIYF.

The chain couples TRBV28 to TRBJ1-5; tentatively, D is TRBD1 (6 bases). V was pared by 4 bases and J by 2 bases, with 12 bases between. Germline-derived CDR1 and CDR2 are MDHEN and SYDVKM. There are 15 residues in the CDR3. The CDR3 sequence: CASSWGRGGNQPQHF. The CDR3 DNA is TGTGCCAGCAGTTGGGGCAGGGGAGGCAATCAGCCCCAGCATTTT.

The V call is TRBV4-1, the J call TRBJ1-3, with a tentative D call TRBD1 (5 bases). Germline CDR1 and CDR2: MGHRA and YSYEKL. The CDR3 is 16 amino acids. The V gene lost 0 bases and the J gene lost 2 bases, with 11 bases spanning the gap. The CDR3: CASSQDPAGTGNTIYF. The CDR3 DNA follows: TGCGCCAGCAGCCAAGATCCGGCAGGGACTGGAAACACCATATATTTT.

This clone was observed a single time. This chain joins TRBV5-1 and TRBJ2-5; 8 bases fit TRBD2. Germline CDR1 and CDR2: SGHRS and YFSETQ. Germline trimming cut 3 bases from V and 4 bases from J; bases unmatched to any gene: 5. The CDR3 has 14 amino acids. Here the CDR3 DNA reads TGCGCCAGCAGCTCCGGGACTAGTGGAGAGACCCAGTACTTC. It is translated as CASSSGTSGETQYF.

V is TRBV19 and J is TRBJ1-5; D perhaps matches TRBD1 (5 bases). The CDR3 length is 16 residues. Between the trimmed V and J ends, which lost 3 bases and 2 bases, there was a span of 14 bases. Germline V gene lookup returns CDR1 LNHDA and CDR2 SQIVND (reference sequence). The CDR3 spells CASSIPGHRGNQPQHF. CDR3 coding DNA: TGTGCCAGTAGTATCCCAGGGCATAGGGGCAATCAGCCCCAGCATTTT.

The chain is built from TRBV5-1 and TRBJ1-3; a possible D gene is TRBD1 (6 bases). The CDR3 runs to 15 residues. The germline V gene encodes CDR1 SGHRS and CDR2 YFSETQ. V was cut by 0 bases and J by 3 bases, with 10 bases left in between. The CDR3 here is CASSLVGGLGNTIYF. In DNA, the CDR3 is TGCGCCAGCAGCTTGGTCGGGGGGCTTGGAAACACCATATATTTT. Looking up the rest from reference TRBV5-1 and TRBJ1-3 gives the full variable domain: KAGVTQTPRYLIKTRGQQVTLSCSPISGHRSVSWYQQTPGQGLQFLFEYFSETQRNKGNFPGRFSGRQFSNSRSEMNVSTLELGDSALYLCASSLVGGLGNTIYFGEGSWLTVV.

The CDR3 nucleotides read TGTGCCAGCAGTTACTCTTCAAGCGGTAGCTACACCTTC. Translated, it gives CASSYSSSGSYTF. This chain uses TRBV6-5 with TRBJ1-2; no clear D. V was trimmed by 0 bases and J by 9 bases, leaving 11 bases between them. Germline V gene data show CDR1 as MNHEY and CDR2 as SVGAGI. There are 13 residues in the CDR3.

V and J are TRBV11-2 and TRBJ2-7; 7 bases line up with TRBD2. Germline V gives CDR1 SGHAT, CDR2 FQNNGV. V dropped 1 base and J dropped 3; count of bases not matched to a gene: 9. The CDR3 consists of 16 residues. The CDR3, as DNA: TGTGCCAGCAGCTTAGGTAGCCTGGCTAGCGGCTACGAGCAGTACTTC. Its translation is CASSLGSLASGYEQYF.

The chain uses TRBV5-6 and TRBJ2-4; possible D gene TRBD1, 6 bases. The V end lost 0 bases, the J end lost 6 bases, and 13 bases lay between the germline ends. Germline CDR1 and CDR2: SGHDT and YYEEEE. This CDR3 region has 15 residues. In nucleotides, the CDR3 is TGTGCCAGCAGCTTGGGGCCGGCAGGGGCAAACATTCAGTACTTC. Its protein product is CASSLGPAGANIQYF.

The chain is built from TRBV18 and TRBJ2-7, with 8 nucleotides matching TRBD2. Trimming cost V 3 bases and J 5 bases; bases outside gene matches: 3. The CDR3 is 13 amino acids. Germline assignment: CDR1 KGHSH and CDR2 LQKENI. The CDR3 bases are TGTGCCAGCTCACCGGGGACTAGACACGAGCAGTACTTC. As protein: CASSPGTRHEQYF.